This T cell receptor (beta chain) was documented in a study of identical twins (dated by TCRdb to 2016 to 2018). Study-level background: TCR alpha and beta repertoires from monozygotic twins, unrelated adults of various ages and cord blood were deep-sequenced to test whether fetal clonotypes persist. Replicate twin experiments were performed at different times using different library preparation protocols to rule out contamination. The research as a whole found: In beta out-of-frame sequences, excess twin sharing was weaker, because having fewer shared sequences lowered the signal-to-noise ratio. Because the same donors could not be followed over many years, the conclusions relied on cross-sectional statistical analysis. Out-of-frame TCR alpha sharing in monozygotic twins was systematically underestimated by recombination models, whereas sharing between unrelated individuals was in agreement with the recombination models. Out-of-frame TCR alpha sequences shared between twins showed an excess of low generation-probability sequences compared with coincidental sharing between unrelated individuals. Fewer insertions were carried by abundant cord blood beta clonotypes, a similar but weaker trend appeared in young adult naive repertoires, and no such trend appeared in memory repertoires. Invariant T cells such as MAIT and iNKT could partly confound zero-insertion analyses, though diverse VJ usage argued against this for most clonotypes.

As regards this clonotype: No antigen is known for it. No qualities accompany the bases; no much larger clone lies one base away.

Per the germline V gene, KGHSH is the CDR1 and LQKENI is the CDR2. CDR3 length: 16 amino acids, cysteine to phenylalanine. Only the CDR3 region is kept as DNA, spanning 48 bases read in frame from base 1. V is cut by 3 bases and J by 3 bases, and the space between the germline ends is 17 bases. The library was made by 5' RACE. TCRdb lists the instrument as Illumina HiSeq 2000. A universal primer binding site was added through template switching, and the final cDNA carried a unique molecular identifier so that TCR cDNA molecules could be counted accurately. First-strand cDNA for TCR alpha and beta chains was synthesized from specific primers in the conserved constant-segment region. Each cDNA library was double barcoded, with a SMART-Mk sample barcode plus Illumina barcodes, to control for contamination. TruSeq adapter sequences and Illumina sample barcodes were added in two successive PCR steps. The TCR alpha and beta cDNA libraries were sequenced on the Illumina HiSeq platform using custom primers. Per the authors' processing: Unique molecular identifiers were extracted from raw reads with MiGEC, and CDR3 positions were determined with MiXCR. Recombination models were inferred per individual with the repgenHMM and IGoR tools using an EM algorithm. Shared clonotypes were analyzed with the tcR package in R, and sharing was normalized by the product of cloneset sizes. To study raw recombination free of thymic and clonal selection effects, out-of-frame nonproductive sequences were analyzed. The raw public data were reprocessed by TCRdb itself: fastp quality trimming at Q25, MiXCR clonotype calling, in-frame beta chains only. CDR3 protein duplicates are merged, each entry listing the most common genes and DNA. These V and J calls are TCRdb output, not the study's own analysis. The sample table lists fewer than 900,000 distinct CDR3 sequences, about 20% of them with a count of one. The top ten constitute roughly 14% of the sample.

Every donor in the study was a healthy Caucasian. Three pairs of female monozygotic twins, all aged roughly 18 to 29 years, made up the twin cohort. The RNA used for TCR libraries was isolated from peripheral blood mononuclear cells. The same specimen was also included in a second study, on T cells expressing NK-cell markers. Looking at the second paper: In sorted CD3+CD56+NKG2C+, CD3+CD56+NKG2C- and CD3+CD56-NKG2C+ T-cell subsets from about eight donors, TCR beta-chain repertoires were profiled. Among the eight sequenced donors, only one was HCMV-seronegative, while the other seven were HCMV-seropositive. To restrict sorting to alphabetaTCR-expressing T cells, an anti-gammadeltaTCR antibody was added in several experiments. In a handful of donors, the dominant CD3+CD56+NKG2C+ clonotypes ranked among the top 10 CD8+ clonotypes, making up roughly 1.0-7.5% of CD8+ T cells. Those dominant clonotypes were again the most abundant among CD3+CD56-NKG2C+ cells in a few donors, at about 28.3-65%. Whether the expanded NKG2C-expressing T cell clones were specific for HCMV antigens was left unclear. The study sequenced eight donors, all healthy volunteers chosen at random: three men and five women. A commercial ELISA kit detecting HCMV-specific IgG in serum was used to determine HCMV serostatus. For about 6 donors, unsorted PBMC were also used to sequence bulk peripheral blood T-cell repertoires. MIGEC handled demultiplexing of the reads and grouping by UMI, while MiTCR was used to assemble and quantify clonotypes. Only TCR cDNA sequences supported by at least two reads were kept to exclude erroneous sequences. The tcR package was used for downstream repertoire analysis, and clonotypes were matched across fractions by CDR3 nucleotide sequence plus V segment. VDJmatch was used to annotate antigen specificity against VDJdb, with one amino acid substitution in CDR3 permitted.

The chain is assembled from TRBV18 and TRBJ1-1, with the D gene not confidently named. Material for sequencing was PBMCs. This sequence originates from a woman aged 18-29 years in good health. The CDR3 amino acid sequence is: CASSPNRPGVDTEAFF. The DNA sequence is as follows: TGTGCCAGCTCACCCAACAGACCCGGAGTGGACACTGAAGCTTTCTTT.